The 32 T cell receptor beta chains given below trace back to one sample, sequenced in a study of shared clonotypes between healthy human individuals. The method was immunoSEQ multiplex PCR; TCRdb's version includes in-frame clones alone and lacks a portion of them. The sample includes millions of clones, more than 80% of them seen just once. The specimen was naive CD4+ T cells sorted from blood. Documented subset: CD45RA+ positively selected. Receptors originate from a man aged 18 to 30 in good health.

The J gene is TRBJ2-7, the V gene TRBV5-4, with TRBD1 matching 9 bases. Germline V gene lookup returns CDR1 SGHNT and CDR2 YYREEE (reference sequence). V gave up 4 bases and J gave up 3 bases; unmatched junction bases: 2. The CDR3 loop spans 13 amino acids. This CDR3 reads CASSPDRGYEQYF. CDR3 coding DNA: TGTGCCAGCAGCCCGGACAGGGGCTACGAGCAGTACTTC.

This sequence joins TRBV5-1 and TRBJ1-6; D may be TRBD1 (5 bases). CDR3 size: 16 residues. Germline V gives CDR1 SGHRS, CDR2 YFSETQ. V was shortened by 4 bases and J by 0 bases, with 11 bases between the two germline ends. CDR3 region: CASSPRDGSYNSPLHF. In DNA form, the CDR3 reads TGCGCCAGCAGCCCGCGGGACGGCTCCTATAATTCACCCCTCCACTTT.

For this clone: The sample holds other DNA sequences that translate to the same CDR3. The chain uses TRBV6-5 and TRBJ2-7, with D tentatively TRBD1 (5 bases). The germline V gene has CDR1 MNHEY and CDR2 SVGAGI. V gave up 2 bases and J gave up 1 base, with 9 bases separating them. The CDR3 loop spans 14 amino acids. The CDR3 loop is CASSYASGSYEQYF. The CDR3 nucleotides read TGTGCCAGCAGTTACGCGTCAGGGTCCTACGAGCAGTACTTC.

The chain links TRBV5-8 to TRBJ2-1, with D perhaps matching TRBD1 (5 bases). Trimming pared 1 base from V and 6 bases from J, leaving 14 bases between. This CDR3 region has 15 residues. Per germline, CDR1 SGHTS and CDR2 YDEGEE. The CDR3 coding sequence is TGTGCCAGCAGCTTGTTGACAGAATTCTTCAATGAGCAGTTCTTC. The encoded protein is CASSLLTEFFNEQFF.

V and J are TRBV6-5 and TRBJ1-1, with a tentative D call TRBD1 (6 bases). The CDR3 extends over 15 amino acids. Trimming pared 6 bases from V and 3 bases from J, leaving 17 bases between. CDR1 MNHEY and CDR2 SVGAGI come from the germline V gene. This CDR3 is CASSMGLGGHTEAFF. In nucleotides, the CDR3 is TGTGCCAGCAGCATGGGATTGGGGGGCCACACTGAAGCTTTCTTT.

The V and J genes are TRBV5-8 and TRBJ2-7; D is ambiguous. Looked up from germline, CDR1 is SGHTS and CDR2 is YDEGEE. V was pared by 3 bases and J by 0 bases, with 16 bases between. The CDR3 is 16 residues long. CDR3 coding DNA: TGTGCCAGCAGCTCCCTCGGCAGCCCTTTCTCCTACGAGCAGTACTTC. Its protein product is CASSSLGSPFSYEQYF.

The chain employs TRBV11-2 and TRBJ2-1, with D unclear. V was clipped by 4 bases and J by 8 bases, with 18 bases between them. Germline V gene sequence: CDR1 SGHAT, CDR2 FQNNGV. This CDR3 region has 15 residues. The chain's CDR3 is CASSSWAVVRDEQFF. CDR3 in DNA: TGTGCCAGCAGCTCATGGGCGGTAGTCCGGGATGAGCAGTTCTTC.

The rearrangement uses TRBV6-1 and TRBJ1-1; D is uncertain. Trimming shortened V by 4 bases and J by 5 bases, and 14 bases separated the two germline ends. Germline CDR1 and CDR2: MNHNS and SASEGT. The CDR3 is made up of 14 amino acids. Here the CDR3 DNA reads TGTGCCAGCAGTGCGTCCAGCCAGGCTACTGAAGCTTTCTTT. It codes for CASSASSQATEAFF.

This clone occurred once. The CDR3 here is CASSFRGPSNQPQHF. Here the CDR3 DNA reads TGTGCCAGCAGCTTTAGGGGGCCTAGCAATCAGCCCCAGCATTTT. The V gene is TRBV7-2, the J gene TRBJ1-5, with 7 bases identical to TRBD1. The CDR3 totals 15 residues. The V and J ends lost 3 bases and 0 bases, in that order; junction bases with no gene match: 2. Germline CDR1 reads SGHTA; CDR2 reads FQGNSA.

This clone showed up just a few times. This sample also contains other DNA sequences that code for the same CDR3. The rearrangement uses TRBV30 and TRBJ1-5; D is undetermined. Trimming took off 0 bases at V and 2 bases at J, with 5 bases between the two ends. The CDR3 loop spans 13 amino acids. Germline loops: CDR1 GTSNPN, CDR2 SVGIG (reference sequence). The CDR3 region has the DNA TGTGCCTGGAGTGTCGAGGGCAATCAGCCCCAGCATTTT. It specifies CAWSVEGNQPQHF.

This clone occurred once. The rearrangement joins TRBV6-5 to TRBJ2-5; 11 bases line up with TRBD2. Trimming at V came to 5 bases and at J to 5 bases, leaving 7 bases not matched to a gene. The CDR3 has 15 residues. Germline-derived CDR1 and CDR2 are MNHEY and SVGAGI. The CDR3 loop reads CASSPGTSGGETQYF. CDR3 bases: TGTGCCAGCAGTCCGGGGACTAGCGGTGGGGAGACCCAGTACTTC.

The V gene is TRBV5-6, the J gene TRBJ1-2, with D maybe TRBD1 (5 bases). V lost 0 bases and J 4 bases, leaving 10 bases between the germline ends. CDR1 SGHDT and CDR2 YYEEEE come from the germline V gene. The CDR3 extends over 14 amino acids. The CDR3 is CASSLGQPAYGYTF. In nucleotides, the CDR3 is TGTGCCAGCAGCTTGGGACAGCCCGCCTATGGCTACACCTTC.

This clone was recorded only once. The V gene is TRBV5-6, the J gene TRBJ1-1, with TRBD1 as a possible D gene (6 bases). Germline assignment: CDR1 SGHDT and CDR2 YYEEEE. V was trimmed by 4 bases and J by 3 bases, leaving 19 bases between them. The CDR3 is 16 amino acids. The chain's CDR3 is CASSLSLGAHDTEAFF. In DNA, the CDR3 is TGTGCCAGCAGCCTGTCGCTGGGGGCGCATGACACTGAAGCTTTCTTT.

The V call is TRBV6-6, the J call TRBJ2-6; D uncertain. The V and J ends lost 6 bases and 4 bases respectively, with 7 bases between them. The V gene's germline CDR1 is MNHNY and CDR2 SVGAGI (reference sequence). The CDR3 runs 13 residues. CDR3 sequence reads: CASRPPGANVLTF. The CDR3 DNA follows: TGTGCCAGCAGACCCCCGGGGGCCAACGTCCTGACTTTC.

This chain links TRBV30 with TRBJ1-3; D is unresolved. CDR3 length equals 16 residues. V lost 0 bases and J 0 bases, leaving 12 bases between the germline ends. Germline values: CDR1 GTSNPN, CDR2 SVGIG (reference sequence). CDR3 residues: CAWSVRTGTSGNTIYF. In nucleotides, the CDR3 is TGTGCCTGGAGTGTACGGACGGGCACCTCTGGAAACACCATATATTTT.

The gene calls are TRBV14 and TRBJ1-4, with D hard to call. V was shortened by 7 bases and J by 4 bases, with 13 bases between the two germline ends. CDR1 SGHDN and CDR2 FVKESK come from the germline V gene. This CDR3 has 14 residues. For the CDR3, the DNA is TGTGCCAGCAACAATGACGGTCTTAATGAAAAACTGTTTTTT. Translating gives CASNNDGLNEKLFF.

The chain employs TRBV6-5 and TRBJ2-2; D is possibly TRBD2 (5 bases). The CDR3 length is 15 residues. Germline CDR1 reads MNHEY; CDR2 reads SVGAGI. V was cut by 6 bases and J by 2 bases, with 13 bases left in between. The CDR3 loop reads CASRRRTQNTGELFF. The CDR3 bases are TGTGCCAGCAGAAGGAGGACCCAAAACACCGGGGAGCTGTTTTTT.

The gene calls are TRBV28 and TRBJ1-2, with D hard to call. The CDR3 has 15 residues. V lost 7 bases, J lost 4 bases, and 19 bases lay in between. CDR1 is MDHEN and CDR2 is SYDVKM in the germline V gene. CDR3 amino acids: CASKIETSGTYGYTF. CDR3 coding DNA: TGTGCCAGCAAAATTGAGACGTCGGGCACCTATGGCTACACCTTC.

The chain couples TRBV10-3 to TRBJ2-7; TRBD1 might be the D (5 bases). This CDR3 is 13 amino acids long. V was clipped by 3 bases and J by 6 bases, with 12 bases between them. In germline, CDR1 is ENHRY, CDR2 SYGVKD. The CDR3 sequence: CAISEGARGEQYF. The CDR3 bases are TGTGCCATCAGTGAAGGGGCTAGGGGCGAGCAGTACTTC.

The chain uses TRBV19 and TRBJ2-3; D is perhaps TRBD1 (6 bases). The CDR3 loop spans 13 amino acids. The V end was cut by 6 bases, the J end by 13 bases, with 20 bases between. CDR1 and CDR2 from the germline V gene are LNHDA and SQIVND (reference sequence). The chain's CDR3 is CASSDSQGTIKYF. The CDR3 nucleotides are TGTGCCAGTAGCGATTCGCAGGGGACCATCAAGTATTTT.

The CDR3 bases are TGTGCCAGCAGTGGGGCCCTGGAGCAGTTCTTC. Translated, it gives CASSGALEQFF. The gene calls are TRBV2 and TRBJ2-1; D gene unclear. This CDR3 comprises 11 residues. Germline lookup yields CDR1 SNHLY and CDR2 FYNNEI. V gave up 4 bases and J gave up 10 bases, with 8 bases separating them.

In the case of this clone: Different DNA sequences within this sample yield the same CDR3. The V gene is TRBV2, the J gene TRBJ1-1; 7 bases fit TRBD1. The CDR3 is 14 amino acids. The V gene's germline CDR1 is SNHLY and CDR2 FYNNEI. The ends lost 5 bases at V and 1 base at J; junction bases unmatched: 4. The CDR3 protein is CASSPGTENTEAFF. Here the CDR3 DNA reads TGTGCCAGCAGTCCCGGGACAGAGAACACTGAAGCTTTCTTT.

The chain carries TRBV7-3 and TRBJ2-5; D is perhaps TRBD2 (5 bases). CDR3 size: 13 residues. Looked up from germline, CDR1 is SGHTA and CDR2 is FQGTGA. The ends were cut back, 5 bases at V and 3 bases at J, with 10 bases in the middle. CDR3: CASSLGLEETQYF. Here the CDR3 DNA reads TGTGCCAGCAGCCTAGGACTGGAAGAGACCCAGTACTTC.

The chain joins TRBV4-1 to TRBJ2-5, with 7 positions matching TRBD2. With 1 base clipped from V and 3 bases from J, the junction kept 2 bases outside the gene matches. From germline, CDR1 is MGHRA and CDR2 YSYEKL. CDR3 length: 14 amino acids. CDR3 protein: CASSQGAGEETQYF. CDR3 coding DNA: TGCGCCAGCAGCCAAGGGGCGGGGGAAGAGACCCAGTACTTC.

The chain couples TRBV12-5 to TRBJ2-3; TRBD1 agrees at 7 bases. The CDR3 consists of 16 residues. Germline V gene sequence: CDR1 LGHNT, CDR2 FRNRAP. The V gene end was trimmed by 2 bases and the J gene end by 3 bases; junction bases not matched to a gene: 8. The CDR3 loop is CASGLYYRGGTDTQYF. For the CDR3, the DNA is TGTGCTAGTGGTTTGTACTACAGGGGTGGGACAGATACGCAGTATTTT.

The chain is built from TRBV9 and TRBJ2-7; D gene ambiguous. Deletions cut 2 bases from V and 5 bases from J, with 14 bases between. The CDR3 covers 14 residues. The V gene's germline CDR1 is SGDLS and CDR2 YYNGEE. CDR3 loop: CASSVTPQSHEQYF. The CDR3 region has the DNA TGTGCCAGCAGCGTGACGCCACAATCCCACGAGCAGTACTTC.

This clone was seen once. Other DNA sequences of this sample code for an identical CDR3. The CDR3 DNA follows: TGTGCCAGCAGTTACTCGGGGCTAGCGGGAGTGAGCGAGCAGTACTTC. Its translation: CASSYSGLAGVSEQYF. The chain has TRBV6-5 and TRBJ2-7; TRBD2 matches 10 bases. CDR1 is MNHEY and CDR2 is SVGAGI in the germline V gene. The V segment lost 0 bases and the J segment 6 bases; nucleotides outside the gene matches: 8. The CDR3 consists of 16 residues.

CDR3 nucleotide sequence: TGTGCCAGCAGCCTTAACGGGGCCGGTGGATTGGGAGCTTTCTTT. It specifies CASSLNGAGGLGAFF. The chain combines TRBV7-9 with TRBJ1-1; possibly TRBD1 for D (5 bases). This CDR3 has 15 amino acids. Per germline, CDR1 SEHNR and CDR2 FQNEAQ (reference sequence). Trimming cost V 5 bases and J 10 bases, with 23 bases left between them.

CDR3 DNA sequence: TGTGCCAGCAGCTTAGAACTCGGGCTAGCGGGAAGGGTGTACGAGCAGTACTTC. It codes for CASSLELGLAGRVYEQYF. The rearrangement joins TRBV7-8 to TRBJ2-5; TRBD2 matches 9 bases. The DNA matches TRBJ2-7 better at its end, which makes the J call doubtful. The length of the CDR3 is 18 residues. The germline CDR1 and CDR2 sequences are SGHVS and FQNEAQ.

V usage is TRBV9 and J usage is TRBJ1-3; no definite D call. V was cut by 0 bases and J by 4 bases, with 11 bases left in between. CDR3 length: 15 residues. Per the germline V gene, CDR1 is SGDLS and CDR2 is YYNGEE. The CDR3, as DNA: TGTGCCAGCAGCGTAGAGGAGGGTTTCGGAAACACCATATATTTT. The encoded protein is CASSVEEGFGNTIYF.

As regards this clone: This CDR3 is also generated by other DNA sequences in the sample. The rearrangement uses TRBV11-2 and TRBJ2-1; no firm D call. The CDR3 length is 13 residues. Per germline, CDR1 SGHAT and CDR2 FQNNGV. The V gene lost 0 bases and the J gene lost 6 bases, with 6 bases spanning the gap. The CDR3: CASSLDRPNEQFF. The CDR3 bases are TGTGCCAGCAGCTTAGACCGGCCCAATGAGCAGTTCTTC.

V is TRBV7-8 and J is TRBJ1-5; 8 nucleotides agree with TRBD1. V lost 3 bases, J lost 5 bases, and 3 bases stayed unmatched. The CDR3 is 14 amino acids. Per germline, CDR1 SGHVS and CDR2 FQNEAQ. The CDR3 loop reads CASSFDRGDQPQHF. The CDR3 nucleotides read TGTGCCAGCAGCTTCGACAGGGGCGATCAGCCCCAGCATTTT.